This TCR beta chain was captured in a study of beta chain features in type 1 diabetes. Study findings and constraints: Any HLA-type effect on TCRB rearrangement remained unresolved here. A moderate, significant TCRB CDR3 shortening appeared in type 1 diabetes across four CD4+ subsets.

Reverse transcription of all isolated RNA meant that expressed TCRB transcripts were sequenced. Produced via immunoSEQ multiplex PCR; TCRdb's table is partial and in-frame only. Of around 250,000 clones listed, around a quarter were seen once; the top ten hold 3.5% to 4%. This clone has just a few counts. The target antigen is unknown. The CDR3 contains 14 residues. V lost 3 bases to trimming and J lost 6 bases, with 10 bases between them. CDR1 is SGHRS, CDR2 YFSETQ, per germline. Each sorted population was over 98% pure. The rearrangement joins TRBV5-1 to TRBJ2-6; D gene uncertain. The sequencing input was central memory CD4+ T cells from blood. This receptor was obtained from a young man in good health. CDR3 loop: CASSWTSEANVLTF. The CDR3 DNA follows: TGCGCCAGCAGCTGGACCTCGGAGGCCAACGTCCTGACTTTC.